The rows below give T cell receptor beta chains drawn from one sample of a study of beta chain features in type 1 diabetes. Some clones are missing from TCRdb's copy, which holds only in-frame ones; the method was immunoSEQ multiplex PCR. The table lists more than 130,000 clones, around 7% of them singletons. The specimen was central memory CD4+ T cells from blood. These TCRs come from a woman aged 25 to 39 in good health. Both conserved end residues are part of each CDR3. A D gene is named only where the DNA matches it firmly. Clone size appears in some rows only: once, few, many, or a class for an expanded clone.

- TRBV7-9 - CASSSGVLGANVLTF
TRBD2 TRBV29-1 few CSVGGLAGGADTQYF
- TRBV1 few CTSSQASEAKNIQYF
TRBD2 TRBV7-8 few CASSVGLAGDYEQYF
- TRBV7-3 few CASSPQENYGYTF
- TRBV28 - CASSFGGAGVSYNEQFF
- TRBV7-6 - CASSQDPSGGYTF
- TRBV7-2 few CASSSYLSRSSYNEQFF
TRBD2 TRBV7-7 - CASSFSGNGAGELFF
- TRBV5-6 - CASSHRTARGEKLFF
TRBD2 TRBV5-1 few CASSLASGTTAGELFF
- TRBV15 - CATSSHKGSRIGKTQYF
TRBD2 TRBV19 - CASRLAGGSEQFF
- TRBV14 many CASRETVWDEQFF
TRBD2 TRBV11-2 - CASSSGLAGGSGNYNEQFF
- TRBV25-1 - CASKEANTALEAFF
TRBD2 TRBV5-8 - CASRREVDNEQFF
- TRBV7-2 few CASSPWPLGVKTQYF
- TRBV28 - CASSSPSGAKNTEAFF
- TRBV19 - CASSIGPMTQYF
- TRBV7-6 many CASSLGPHNEQFF
- TRBV4-1 many CASSLGGAWYNEQFF
- TRBV29-1 many CSVGGETDTQYF
- TRBV19 - CASRGGRGTGELFF
TRBD1 TRBV28 - CASSLGQRRTDTQYF
TRBD1 TRBV4-3 - CASSQDLLVQGRHQPQHF
TRBD1 TRBV28 - CASTGGKGTQYF
TRBD1 TRBV19 - CASVRGPGETQYF
TRBD2 TRBV5-4 many CASSWTSGARTDTQYF
- TRBV27 few CASSFRFYNEQFF
TRBD1 TRBV4-1 - CASSRRTGPNTGELFF
TRBD1 TRBV11-3 - CASSSSGTGPYEQYF
- TRBV18 - CASSPGLASYEQYF
TRBD1 TRBV19 few CASTPWGTGADSNTGELFF
TRBD2 TRBV15 many CATSRGLASHEQYF
TRBD2 TRBV19 - CASSTLAGGLYEQFF
- TRBV11-2 - CASSLVPSGIQRAYEQYF
- TRBV29-1 few CSVEIGPETQYF
TRBD1 TRBV18 few CASSLGQGGNEKLFF
- TRBV28 few CASSLMVRARYTEAFF
- TRBV5-5 many CASSVWGGTQYF
TRBD1 TRBV18 few CASSPGTGGSEQYF
TRBD2 TRBV7-3 few CASSPGGSSYNEQFF
- TRBV7-2 - CASSLARTQSTGELFF
TRBD2 TRBV11-3 - CASSLTSGGYEQYF
- TRBV4-3 many CASSQVSPQSYEQYF